Listed here are 8 T cell receptor beta chains from one sample, sequenced in a study of T-cell memory formation after mild COVID-19. MiXCR was run by TCRdb on the 5' RACE reads, yielding one entry per CDR3 protein. Among 300,000 or so distinct CDR3 sequences, 15% were seen once, and the ten largest hold approximately 23%. Sequenced material: PBMCs or a T cell subset sorted from them (not recorded which). The receptors were gathered from a man aged 18 to 35 who had mild COVID-19 (a few samples of this study predate the infection). Cell type and time point are not known.

The chain employs TRBV27 and TRBJ1-4; the D gene is possibly TRBD1 (5 bases). From germline, CDR1 is MNHEY and CDR2 SMNVEV (reference sequence). CDR3 length: 18 residues. V was pared by 6 bases and J by 2 bases, with 22 bases between. CDR3: CASSRRGDLLATNEKLFF. The CDR3 DNA reads TGTGCCAGCAGCCGGAGGGGAGATCTCCTGGCGACTAATGAAAAACTGTTTTTT. Complete variable domain (other parts from reference TRBV27 and TRBJ1-4): EAQVTQNPRYLITVTGKKLTVTCSQNMNHEYMSWYRQDPGLGLRQIYYSMNVEVTDKGDVPEGYKVSRKEKRNFPLILESPSPNQTSLYFCASSRRGDLLATNEKLFFGSGTQLSVL.

This chain uses TRBV5-6 with TRBJ1-2; possible D gene TRBD1, 6 bases. V dropped 4 bases and J dropped 1 base, with 17 bases sitting between them. This CDR3 has 16 residues. Per germline, CDR1 SGHDT and CDR2 YYEEEE. The chain's CDR3 is CASSRPGGSFNYGYTF. The CDR3 nucleotides read TGTGCCAGCAGCCGCCCCGGGGGCAGCTTTAACTATGGCTACACCTTC.

The chain joins TRBV20-1 to TRBJ2-7, with TRBD2 matching 14 bases. The CDR3 runs 16 residues. Germline CDR1 and CDR2: DFQATT and SNEGSKA (reference sequence). Trimming cost V 5 bases and J 0 bases; bases outside gene matches: 6. The chain's CDR3 is CSASGLAGGLSYEQYF. The CDR3 nucleotides read TGCAGTGCTTCCGGACTAGCGGGGGGCCTCTCCTACGAGCAGTACTTC.

There are a few counts of this clonotype. J is TRBJ2-7 and V is TRBV7-8; 8 positions agree with TRBD1. J lost 6 bases, V lost 1 base, and 5 bases had no gene match. Per the germline V gene, CDR1 is SGHVS and CDR2 is FQNEAQ. The CDR3 extends over 14 amino acids. CDR3 DNA sequence: TGTGCCAGCAGCTTAGACCGGACAGGGTTCGAGCAGTACTTC. It yields the protein CASSLDRTGFEQYF.

This clonotype was detected a few times. The rearrangement joins TRBV9 to TRBJ2-3; the D gene is possibly TRBD1 (6 bases). The CDR3 contains 14 residues. Germline V gene lookup returns CDR1 SGDLS and CDR2 YYNGEE. V dropped 1 base and J dropped 4 bases, with 10 bases sitting between them. The CDR3 DNA is TGTGCCAGCAGCGTACAGGGGTCCCCAGATACGCAGTATTTT. Translation: CASSVQGSPDTQYF.

The CDR3 spells CASSIRGGDGYTF. The CDR3 DNA reads TGTGCCAGCAGCATTCGTGGAGGAGATGGCTACACCTTC. The chain joins TRBV9 to TRBJ1-2, with D uncertain. Germline V CDR1 and CDR2: SGDLS, YYNGEE. The length of the CDR3 is 13 residues. The V gene lost 4 bases and the J gene lost 6 bases, with 13 bases spanning the gap.

The chain links TRBV6-6 to TRBJ1-1; the match to TRBD1 covers 9 bases. Germline V gene sequence: CDR1 MNHNY, CDR2 SVGAGI (reference sequence). The CDR3 is made up of 16 amino acids. The V and J ends lost 0 bases and 0 bases, in that order; junction bases with no gene match: 2. The CDR3 nucleotides read TGTGCCAGCAGTTACTCGGGACAGGGAATGAACACTGAAGCTTTCTTT. It translates to CASSYSGQGMNTEAFF.

This clonotype occurred many times. The genes are TRBV4-3 and TRBJ2-1; D not resolved. The CDR3 is 14 residues long. V was trimmed by 2 bases and J by 6 bases, leaving 11 bases between them. Per the germline V gene, CDR1 is LGHNA and CDR2 is YSLEER. The CDR3 sequence: CASSQSLLTNEQFF. DNA of the CDR3: TGCGCCAGCAGCCAAAGCTTGCTTACCAATGAGCAGTTCTTC.